This T cell receptor (beta chain) was identified in a study of cytomegalovirus exposure and HLA in healthy donors (TCRdb year 2017). Regarding the study in general: In an earlier analysis of around 540 of the donors, under 300 Gb of sequence data and just under 120 million unique TCR beta sequences from approximately 180 million T cells were reported. On average, around 240,000 unique TCR beta nucleotide sequences were sequenced per donor among 398 genotyped donors of the cohort, with around 19% of those sequences being non-productive. To decide whether each TCR beta V gene segment behaved as functional or pseudogenic, an earlier analysis of some 600 of the donors relied on high-throughput TCR beta sequencing. A later analysis re-examined previously published TCR beta repertoires from more than 600 donors and added high-resolution HLA genotyping to investigate patterns of TCR occurrence. The T cell repertoires of 666 subjects were profiled by immunosequencing and related to cytomegalovirus serostatus. To predict cytomegalovirus infection status, the study brought together high-throughput TCR immunosequencing, statistical association of individual TCRs with disease status, and machine learning. Approximately 310 gigabases of sequencing data and approximately 85 million unique TCR sequences were included in an early release covering several hundred HLA-typed donors. HLA typing included class I and class II loci at four-digit resolution. The number of donors typed differed by locus, with about 629-630 for A, B, C, DRB1 and DQB1, roughly 550 for DQA1, some 570 for DPA1, and some 440 for DPB1. All discovery cohort repertoires had been generated on a single sequencing platform. The later analysis used no new phenotypic data to find candidate immune exposures, relying instead on TCR beta sequences and their occurrence across donors. Among the roughly 390 genotyped donors, around 81% belonged to the genetic ancestry cluster associated with self-reported Caucasian donors. In addition to the first cohort of 666 subjects, a separate validation cohort of approximately 130 different subjects was used. A later genetic analysis took genome-wide SNP genotypes for 398 of the 666 donors and used that subset as a discovery cohort. Donor age, sex, ethnicity and CMV serostatus were compiled together with the repertoire data. Several DR-DQ haplotypes were handled as single units for association and clustering, since linkage in the cohort was strong. The study aimed to test whether cataloging public T cell receptors could reveal signatures of past pathogen exposure.

Results the study describes overall, beyond this receptor: In a later analysis, several top co-occurrence clusters were reported to appear linked to parvovirus B19, influenza, CMV and Epstein-Barr virus. HLA typing was unavailable for some donors at each locus, so association tests used only the typed subset. The classifier was reported to diagnose cytomegalovirus status with high specificity and sensitivity in both the original cohort and the validation cohort. In a later analysis, HLA-associated TCR beta chains showed more clonal expansion and lower generation probabilities than non-associated chains that were equally common. According to a later genetic analysis, donors in an Asian-associated ancestry cluster had fewer N-insertions in productive TCRs than the approximately 670-donor mean. In an earlier analysis of 587 of the donors, most TCR beta V segments appeared in productive rearrangements about 90% or about 30% of the time, broadly matching IMGT annotations. An association between a missense DCLRE1C variant and V-gene and J-gene trimming of TCR beta chains was found in a later genetic analysis and replicated in an independent cohort. A later analysis found that TCR association rates varied across HLA loci, with DRB1 alleles showing the most associated TCRs and HLA-C alleles the fewest. This cohort had only TCR beta chains sequenced, and the lack of alpha or paired-chain data limited which features could be detected. Linkage disequilibrium might explain the correlated functional status among segregating V segments, but an unknown experimental factor could not be ruled out. The study listed 150 to 200 TCR beta chains as associated with cytomegalovirus. A cluster of highly shared sequence variants was judged likely to represent a technical artifact of the sequencing pipeline. A later analysis found that most CMV-associated TCR beta chains appeared HLA-restricted, with HLA associations seemingly driven largely by CMV exposure. At a false discovery rate of 0.05, a later analysis linked about 16,000 TCR beta sequences to specific HLA alleles. In vitro tests confirmed that a few of the cytomegalovirus-associated TCR beta chains recognize cytomegalovirus antigens. Strong co-occurrence of HLA alleles, especially DR and DQ, made assigning TCR associations to individual alleles difficult. CMV serostatus was the only immune exposure information available for the cohort. Sequencing depth was assumed to be roughly uniform across donors in the presence/absence analyses, though that assumption may not hold. Because counts were too low, seventeen rarely observed V segments, including chromosome 9 orphons, were excluded from the earlier analysis of some 540 of the donors. Most TCR sequences were observed very rarely across donors, whereas some public TCRs were present in many individuals. It was suggested by the authors that the approach could potentially be generalized to other disease states and immunological phenotypes. A further reported finding was that TCR beta sequences accurately predicted the HLA-A and HLA-B alleles for most subjects in the first cohort.

In total, roughly 710 healthy bone marrow donors made up the cohort. At the time of sampling, all cohort members were nominally healthy, though unrecorded immune exposures were likely present. The donor tested CMV seronegative and was one of the 352 seronegative cohort members. A peripheral blood sample was provided by each donor, and peripheral blood mononuclear cells were used for TCR beta sequencing. Genomic DNA extraction from the blood cell samples was performed with the Qiagen DNeasy Blood Extraction Kit. Remarks on this clone: No antigen is known for it. The sample holds no much larger clone one base away, and base qualities are not on file.

Receptor amplification or capture employed the immunoSEQ multiplex PCR assay. The multiplex PCR relied on a mix of 60 forward primers for TCR Vbeta segments and 13 reverse primers for TCR Jbeta segments. Amplification of the CDR3 region of rearranged TCR beta genes was performed with a multiplex PCR assay on genomic DNA. The Illumina HiSeq System was used to sequence the amplified TCR beta libraries as 87-base-pair reads. The authors' analysis ran thus. A later analysis counted tens of millions of unique TCR beta chains across the 650 to 700 repertoires, and around 9.9 million of these chains were shared by at least two donors. Raw reads were error-corrected and collapsed into unique sequences by a nearest-neighbor algorithm in which closely related sequences were merged to remove PCR and sequencing errors. To assign V, D and J gene segments, CDR3 sequences were aligned to IMGT reference sequences. For a sequence to be retained, a match of at least six nucleotides to both a V gene segment and a J gene segment was required. A rearrangement was called productive if the CDR3 had no stop codons and remained in frame with V and J, and every other rearrangement was called non-productive. Following IMGT convention, CDR3 was defined as the stretch from the second conserved V-encoded cysteine up to the conserved J-encoded phenylalanine. In an earlier analysis of 550 to 650 of the donors, sequences lacking an unambiguous match to a single V gene segment were excluded. In an earlier analysis of several hundred of the donors, a V segment was called functional when productive rearrangements were above 56.7%, and segregating when the standard deviation between donors exceeded 5%. A statistical classification framework was developed to diagnose cytomegalovirus status using the catalog of TCR beta chain sequences. In a later analysis, V and J genes were assigned by comparing TCR nucleotide sequences against IMGT/GENE-DB human TR gene sequences. In a later analysis, CDR3 sequences and most-parsimonious VDJ recombination scenarios were assigned using the TCRdist pipeline. A later analysis defined each TCR beta chain by its CDR3 amino acid sequence plus V-gene family, and excluded reads lacking a unique V-gene family. A later analysis removed 500 to 600 highly shared, low-generation-probability nucleotide sequences to deal with suspected cross-contamination and a sequencing artifact. In a later analysis, a clonal expansion index was calculated for each public chain from normalized within-repertoire ranks of inferred template counts. In a later analysis, generation probabilities were computed using a VDJ recombination model fitted to out-of-frame rearrangements, and the results were checked against IGoR. Hypergeometric tests were used in a later analysis to score TCR-TCR, TCR-HLA and TCR-CMV co-occurrence, with a repertoire-size bias correction applied to the TCR pairs. In a later analysis, false discovery rates were estimated by permuting HLA or CMV assignments 20 times. A later analysis grouped co-occurring TCRs with DBSCAN, adding TCRdist sequence similarity when clustering within HLA-allele-positive subsets. For co-occurrence clustering, repertoires with fewer than 30,000 or more than 120,000 public chains were excluded, along with 4 to 6 repertoires with anomalous nucleotide sharing. TCRdb retrieved this table from immuneACCESS and kept in-frame rearrangements only. Not all clones are present; in checked studies, unresolved V genes account for under half, and no reason is known for the remainder. V, J and clone size are those of that table, while D and trimming were read from the DNA. For this sample the table gives about 200,000 clones, of which roughly 80% were detected only once. The leading ten clones occupy 2.7% of the sample.

Sequenced: PBMCs. This receptor was identified in a woman aged 40 to 49 in good health and CMV-seronegative.

The nucleotide sequence reads TGTGCCAGCAAGAGAGGGCCGAACACTGAAGCTTTCTTT. This is translated as CASKRGPNTEAFF. This chain is built from TRBV7-2 and TRBJ1-1, with the D gene call left open. The CDR1 and CDR2 encoded by the germline V gene are SGHTA and FQGNSA. Spanning cysteine to phenylalanine, the CDR3 consists of 13 amino acids. Of all the DNA, just the CDR3 is kept, 39 bases in frame from base 1. V is shortened by 7 bases, J by 1 base, and the region joining them spans 10 bases. This CDR3, with the reference TRBV7-2 and TRBJ1-1 proteins standing in past its ends, gives the full variable domain GAGVSQSPSNKVTEKGKDVELRCDPISGHTALYWYRQSLGQGLEFLIYFQGNSAPDKSGLPSDRFSAERTGGSVSTLTIQRTQQEDSAVYLCASKRGPNTEAFFGQGTRLTVV.